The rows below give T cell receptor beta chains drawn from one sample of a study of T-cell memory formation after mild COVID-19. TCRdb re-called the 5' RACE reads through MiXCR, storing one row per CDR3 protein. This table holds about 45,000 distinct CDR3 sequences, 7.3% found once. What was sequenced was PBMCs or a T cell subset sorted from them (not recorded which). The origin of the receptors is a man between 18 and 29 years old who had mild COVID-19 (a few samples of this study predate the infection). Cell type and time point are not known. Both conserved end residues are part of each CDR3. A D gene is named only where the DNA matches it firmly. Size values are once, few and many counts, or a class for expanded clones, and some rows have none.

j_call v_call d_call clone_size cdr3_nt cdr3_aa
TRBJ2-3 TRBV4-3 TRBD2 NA TGCGCCAGCAGCCAAGATACCCTAGCGGGGGGTGGGGATACGCAGTATTTT CASSQDTLAGGGDTQYF
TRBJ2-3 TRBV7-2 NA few TGTGCCAGCAGCCGCGTAGGGGATAGCACAGATACGCAGTATTTT CASSRVGDSTDTQYF
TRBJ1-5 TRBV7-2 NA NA TGTGCCAGCAGCCCAGCTGGGAAACAGCCCCAGCATTTT CASSPAGKQPQHF
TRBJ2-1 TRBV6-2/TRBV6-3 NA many TGTGCCAGCAGCCCTCAAGGAGATGAGCAGTTCTTC CASSPQGDEQFF
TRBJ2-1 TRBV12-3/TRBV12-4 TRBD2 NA TGTGCCAGCAGTCCCGGGACTAGCGGGGGGCCCTTTCGGCAGTTCTTC CASSPGTSGGPFRQFF
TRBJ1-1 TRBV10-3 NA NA TGTGCCACCCAACAATCGGCCGGAGACACTGAAGCTTTCTTT CATQQSAGDTEAFF
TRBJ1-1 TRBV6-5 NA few TGTGCCAGCAGTTACTCGGGGGGTCCATTGAACACTGAAGCTTTCTTT CASSYSGGPLNTEAFF
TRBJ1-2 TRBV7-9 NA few TGTGCCAGCAGCTTTAATGGCTACACCTTC CASSFNGYTF
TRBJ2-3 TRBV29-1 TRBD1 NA TGCAGCGTGAGGACAGGCATTATATTCACAGATACGCAGTATTTT CSVRTGIIFTDTQYF
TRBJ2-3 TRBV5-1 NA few TGCGCCAGCAGCCAAACAGGCACAGATACGCAGTATTTT CASSQTGTDTQYF
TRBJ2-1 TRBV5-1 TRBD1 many TGCGCCAGCAGCTTTTCCGGGACAGGGAACAATGAGCAGTTCTTC CASSFSGTGNNEQFF
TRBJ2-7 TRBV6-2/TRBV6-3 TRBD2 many TGTGCCAGCAGTTCCTGGACTAGCGGGGGCCGAAGAGCAGGCGAGCAGTACTTC CASSSWTSGGRRAGEQYF
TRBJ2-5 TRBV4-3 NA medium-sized TGCGCCAGCAGCCGCGGGCAGCAAGAGACCCAGTACTTC CASSRGQQETQYF
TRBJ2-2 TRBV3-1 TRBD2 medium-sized TGTGCCAGCAGCCCCGGACTAGCGGGGGTCTCGAACACCGGGGAGCTGTTTTTT CASSPGLAGVSNTGELFF
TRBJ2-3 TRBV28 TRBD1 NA TGTGCCAGCAGTTTAATGAGGGGGCCTAGCACAGATACGCAGTATTTT CASSLMRGPSTDTQYF
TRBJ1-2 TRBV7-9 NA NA TGTGCCAGCAGCTTATTCGGCAGGTCCGGGGACACCTTC CASSLFGRSGDTF
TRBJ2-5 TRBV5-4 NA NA TGTGCCAGCAGCCTCCTCGGGGGGCGAGAGACCCAGTACTTC CASSLLGGRETQYF
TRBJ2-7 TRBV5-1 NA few TGCGCCAGCAGCTTTACCTCCTACGAGCAGTACTTC CASSFTSYEQYF
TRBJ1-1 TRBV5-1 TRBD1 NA TGCGCCAGCAGCTGGGACAGGATGATGAACACTGAAGCTTTCTTT CASSWDRMMNTEAFF
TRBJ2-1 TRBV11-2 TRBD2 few TGTGCCAGCAGCTTAGGGCAGACTAGCGGCCACTACAATGAGCAGTTCTTC CASSLGQTSGHYNEQFF
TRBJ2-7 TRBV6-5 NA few TGTGCCAGCAGTTACCGGGTGGACTCCTACGAGCAGTACTTC CASSYRVDSYEQYF
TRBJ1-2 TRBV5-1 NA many TGCGCCAGCAGCGCCTTGGACAGCTCATATGGCTACACCTTC CASSALDSSYGYTF
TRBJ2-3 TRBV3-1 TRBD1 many TGTGCCAGCAGAAGGACAGGGGCCCAAGATACAGATACGCAGTATTTT CASRRTGAQDTDTQYF
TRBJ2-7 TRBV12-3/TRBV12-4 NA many TGTGCCAGCAGTTGGGAAGGGGGCTACGAGCAGTACTTC CASSWEGGYEQYF
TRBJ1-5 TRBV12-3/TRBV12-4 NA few TGTGCCAGCAGTTTAGGGGAGGGTCAGCCCCAGCATTTT CASSLGEGQPQHF
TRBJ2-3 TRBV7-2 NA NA TGTGCCAGCAGCCCAGAAGGCGCCACAGATACGCAGTATTTT CASSPEGATDTQYF
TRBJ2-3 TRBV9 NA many TGTGCCAGCAGCGTAGAACAGGGCCGCACAGATACGCAGTATTTT CASSVEQGRTDTQYF
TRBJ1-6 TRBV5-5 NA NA TGTGCCAGCAGCTCTACTACTTCACCCCTCCACTTT CASSSTTSPLHF
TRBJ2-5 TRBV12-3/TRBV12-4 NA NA TGTGCCAGCAGTTCTCTCTCTATCCAAGAGACCCAGTACTTC CASSSLSIQETQYF
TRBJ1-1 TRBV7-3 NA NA TGTGCCAGCAGCTTGTCACTGAACACTGAAGCTTTCTTT CASSLSLNTEAFF
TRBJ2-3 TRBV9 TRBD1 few TGTGCCAGCAGCATCTCTTCAGGGGGTAGCACAGATACGCAGTATTTT CASSISSGGSTDTQYF
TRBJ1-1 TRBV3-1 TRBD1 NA TGTGCCAGCAGTTATTGGACAGGGCAGGCTTTCTTT CASSYWTGQAFF
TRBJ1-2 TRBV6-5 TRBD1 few TGTGCCAGCAGTTCCCAGGGGGGAGGCTACACCTTC CASSSQGGGYTF
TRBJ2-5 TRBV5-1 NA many TGCGCCAGCAGCTTGGGACAGTCCACGGAGAAAGAGACCCAGTACTTC CASSLGQSTEKETQYF
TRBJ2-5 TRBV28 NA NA TGTGCCAGCAGTGGGCGCGACCAAGAGACCCAGTACTTC CASSGRDQETQYF
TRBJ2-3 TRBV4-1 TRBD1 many TGCGCCAGCAGCCAACTCAGGGACAGAAGCACAGATACGCAGTATTTT CASSQLRDRSTDTQYF
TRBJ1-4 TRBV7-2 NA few TGTGCCAGCACCCTCACTAATGAAAAACTGTTTTTT CASTLTNEKLFF
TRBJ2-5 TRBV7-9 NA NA TGTGCCAGCAGCTTAGATCAGGGGCGCCAAGAGACCCAGTACTTC CASSLDQGRQETQYF
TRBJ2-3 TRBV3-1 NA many TGTGCCACCTCCGGGCCGATCCGCAGGGATATAGGAACAGATACGCAGTATTTT CATSGPIRRDIGTDTQYF
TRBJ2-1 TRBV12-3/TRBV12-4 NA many TGTGCCAGCAGAGGAGGTGGGGAGAACTACAATGAGCAGTTCTTC CASRGGGENYNEQFF
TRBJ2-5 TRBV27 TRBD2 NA TGTGCCAGCAGTTTCGGGGGATGGGAGGGGGAGACCCAGTACTTC CASSFGGWEGETQYF
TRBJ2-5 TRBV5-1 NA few TGCGCCAGCAGCCCGCAAGGTCGGGTCCAAGAGACCCAGTACTTC CASSPQGRVQETQYF
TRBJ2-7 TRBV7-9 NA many TGTGCCAGCAGCACCTCGACAGGCGACGAGCAGTACTTC CASSTSTGDEQYF
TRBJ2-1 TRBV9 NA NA TGTGCCAGCAGCGTGTCCCCTGACAATGAGCAGTTCTTC CASSVSPDNEQFF
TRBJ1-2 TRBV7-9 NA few TGTGCCAGCAGCTTAGAGGGCGTGTGGCGAGGCTACACCTTC CASSLEGVWRGYTF
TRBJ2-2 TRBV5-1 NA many TGCGCCAGCAGCTTGGAGGGTTCCGGGGAGCTGTTTTTT CASSLEGSGELFF
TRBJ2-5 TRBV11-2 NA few TGTGCCACCGACGCCCTCGGGACACCACAAGAGACCCAGTACTTC CATDALGTPQETQYF
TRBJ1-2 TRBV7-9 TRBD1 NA TGTGCCAGCAGCCCCTCCGGGACAGACGGTGGCTACACCTTC CASSPSGTDGGYTF
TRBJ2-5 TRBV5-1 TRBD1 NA TGCGCCAGCAGAAGAAACCCGGGACAGAGGTCGTGGACCCAGTACTTC CASRRNPGQRSWTQYF
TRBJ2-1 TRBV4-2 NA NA TGTGCCAGCAGCCAAGAGGGCAGCAGCTCCTACAATGAGCAGTTCTTC CASSQEGSSSYNEQFF
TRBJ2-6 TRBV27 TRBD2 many TGTGCCAGCGTCGAGTGGGGAGGGAGCCTTAGCTCTGGGGCCAACGTCCTGACTTTC CASVEWGGSLSSGANVLTF
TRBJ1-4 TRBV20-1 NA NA TGCAGTGCTACAGGAGGTGAAAAACTGTTTTTT CSATGGEKLFF
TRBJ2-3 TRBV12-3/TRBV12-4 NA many TGTGCCCTTCGGCGGGGGACAGGCACCACAGATACGCAGTATTTT CALRRGTGTTDTQYF
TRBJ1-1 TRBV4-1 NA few TGCGCCAGCAGCCAAGAATGGGGGGAGACTGAAGCTTTCTTT CASSQEWGETEAFF
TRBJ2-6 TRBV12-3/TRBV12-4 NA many TGTGCCAGCAGTTCCAGCTCTGGGGCCAACGTCCTGACTTTC CASSSSSGANVLTF